One and the same sample provided the 8 T cell receptor beta chains below, sequenced in a study of Ad26.COV2.S vaccination and SARS-CoV-2 variants. Sequencing was performed with immunoSEQ multiplex PCR; in TCRdb, only in-frame clones are kept and a portion is missing. The sample consists of some 340,000 clones, about 85% of them appearing once. Treatment given: some 20 received Ad26.COV2.S at low or high dose, single or two shots; five or six received placebo; per-sample allocation not given. Samples analyzed were those drawn on day 63 after the first vaccine or placebo injection. This specimen consisted of peripheral blood, obtained in a trial of Ad26.COV2.S vaccine versus placebo. The receptors were sampled from a person between 18 and 65 years old who received the Ad26.COV2.S COVID-19 vaccine or a placebo.

The chain has TRBV5-6 and TRBJ2-2; D is ambiguous. Trimming took off 4 bases at V and 3 bases at J, with 4 bases between the two ends. CDR1 SGHDT and CDR2 YYEEEE come from the germline V gene. CDR3 size: 12 residues. CDR3 region: CASSTYTGELFF. The CDR3 DNA reads TGTGCCAGCAGCACGTACACCGGGGAGCTGTTTTTT. Using reference TRBV5-6 and TRBJ2-2 for the parts outside the CDR3, the full variable domain is DAGVTQSPTHLIKTRGQQVTLRCSPKSGHDTVSWYQQALGQGPQFIFQYYEEEERQRGNFPDRFSGHQFPNYSSELNVNALLLGDSALYLCASSTYTGELFFGEGSRLTVL.

This rearrangement joins TRBV6-5 to TRBJ1-1, with D possibly matching TRBD1 (5 bases). Germline CDR1 and CDR2: MNHEY and SVGAGI. CDR3 length: 14 amino acids. Trimming took 7 bases from V and 2 from J, leaving 14 bases between them. The CDR3 sequence is CASIWGGRNTEAFF. CDR3 bases: TGTGCCAGCATCTGGGGGGGGAGAAACACTGAAGCTTTCTTT.

The chain recombines TRBV7-3 with TRBJ1-1; 9 bases match TRBD1. This CDR3 comprises 15 residues. Germline V gene sequence: CDR1 SGHTA, CDR2 FQGTGA. The V gene end was trimmed by 2 bases and the J gene end by 5 bases; junction bases not matched to a gene: 6. Here the CDR3 DNA reads TGTGCCAGCAGCTTACTACAGGGGGCTGGTACTGAAGCTTTCTTT. Translation: CASSLLQGAGTEAFF.

The rearrangement joins TRBV7-3 to TRBJ1-2, with no clear D. Germline CDR1 and CDR2: SGHTA and FQGTGA. V gave up 5 bases and J gave up 5 bases, with 18 bases separating them. CDR3 size: 15 residues. CDR3 in amino acids: CASSPGPGYPYGYTF. The CDR3, as DNA: TGTGCCAGCAGCCCAGGACCTGGCTATCCGTATGGCTACACCTTC.

This rearrangement joins TRBV9 to TRBJ2-1; 14 nucleotides match TRBD2. Germline loops: CDR1 SGDLS, CDR2 YYNGEE. The CDR3 contains 15 residues. The V gene end was trimmed by 5 bases and the J gene end by 5 bases; junction bases not matched to a gene: 3. The chain's CDR3 is CASSMTSGGDNEQFF. DNA for the CDR3: TGTGCCAGCAGTATGACTAGCGGGGGGGACAATGAGCAGTTCTTC.

The genes are TRBV5-4 and TRBJ2-5, with D unresolved. V gave up 1 base and J gave up 4 bases, with 11 bases separating them. This CDR3 is 14 amino acids long. CDR1 is SGHNT, CDR2 YYREEE, per germline (reference sequence). CDR3 sequence reads: CASSLSGSRETQYF. The CDR3 DNA follows: TGTGCCAGCAGCTTGTCGGGTTCCAGAGAGACCCAGTACTTC.

This chain joins TRBV5-4 and TRBJ2-1; 12 bases fit TRBD1. V trimming: 4 bases; J trimming: 7 bases; junction bases outside the gene matches: 3. The length of the CDR3 is 14 residues. Germline CDR1 and CDR2: SGHNT and YYREEE (reference sequence). The DNA for the CDR3 is TGTGCCAGCAGCCGGGACAGGGGGCAAAATGAGCAGTTCTTC. It translates to CASSRDRGQNEQFF.

V and J are TRBV5-1 and TRBJ1-2; TRBD1 aligns across 8 bases. The CDR3 has 12 amino acids. V was pared by 5 bases and J by 8 bases, with 5 bases of the junction left unmatched. Germline CDR1 reads SGHRS; CDR2 reads YFSETQ. CDR3 protein: CASRPTGEGYTF. The DNA of the CDR3 is TGCGCCAGCAGACCGACAGGGGAAGGCTACACCTTC. Drawing the rest from reference TRBV5-1 and TRBJ1-2, the complete variable domain is KAGVTQTPRYLIKTRGQQVTLSCSPISGHRSVSWYQQTPGQGLQFLFEYFSETQRNKGNFPGRFSGRQFSNSRSEMNVSTLELGDSALYLCASRPTGEGYTFGSGTRLTVV.